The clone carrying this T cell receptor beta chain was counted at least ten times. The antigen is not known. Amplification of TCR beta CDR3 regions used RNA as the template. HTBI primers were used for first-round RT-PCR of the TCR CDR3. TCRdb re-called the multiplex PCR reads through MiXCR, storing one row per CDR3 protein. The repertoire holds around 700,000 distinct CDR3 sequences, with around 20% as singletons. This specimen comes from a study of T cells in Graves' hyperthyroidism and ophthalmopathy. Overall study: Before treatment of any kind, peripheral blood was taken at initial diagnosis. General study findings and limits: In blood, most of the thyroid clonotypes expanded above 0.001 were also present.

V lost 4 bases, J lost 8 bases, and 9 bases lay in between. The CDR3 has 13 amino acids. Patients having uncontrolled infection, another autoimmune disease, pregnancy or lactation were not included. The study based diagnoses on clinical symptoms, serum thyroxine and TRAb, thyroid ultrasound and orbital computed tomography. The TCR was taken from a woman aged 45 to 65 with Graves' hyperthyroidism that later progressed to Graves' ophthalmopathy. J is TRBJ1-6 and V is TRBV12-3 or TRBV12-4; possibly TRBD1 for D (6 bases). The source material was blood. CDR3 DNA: TGTGCCAGCAGTTCCTACAGGGATTCACCCCTCCACTTT. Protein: CASSSYRDSPLHF.